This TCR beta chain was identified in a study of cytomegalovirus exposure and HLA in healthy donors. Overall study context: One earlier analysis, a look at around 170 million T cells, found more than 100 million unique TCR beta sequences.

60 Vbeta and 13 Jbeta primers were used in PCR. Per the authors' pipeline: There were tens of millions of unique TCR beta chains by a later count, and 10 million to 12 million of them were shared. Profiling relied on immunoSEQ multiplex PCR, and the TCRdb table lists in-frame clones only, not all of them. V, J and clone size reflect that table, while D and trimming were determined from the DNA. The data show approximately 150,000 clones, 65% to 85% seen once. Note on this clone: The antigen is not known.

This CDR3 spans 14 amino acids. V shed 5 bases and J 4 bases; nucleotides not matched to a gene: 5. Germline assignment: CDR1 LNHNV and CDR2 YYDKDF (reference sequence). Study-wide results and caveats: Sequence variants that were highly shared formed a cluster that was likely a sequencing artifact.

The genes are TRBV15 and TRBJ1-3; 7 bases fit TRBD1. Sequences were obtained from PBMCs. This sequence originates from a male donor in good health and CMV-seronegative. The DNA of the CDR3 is TGTGCCACCAGCGGCCTGGGACAGGGAAACACCATATATTTT. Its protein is CATSGLGQGNTIYF.